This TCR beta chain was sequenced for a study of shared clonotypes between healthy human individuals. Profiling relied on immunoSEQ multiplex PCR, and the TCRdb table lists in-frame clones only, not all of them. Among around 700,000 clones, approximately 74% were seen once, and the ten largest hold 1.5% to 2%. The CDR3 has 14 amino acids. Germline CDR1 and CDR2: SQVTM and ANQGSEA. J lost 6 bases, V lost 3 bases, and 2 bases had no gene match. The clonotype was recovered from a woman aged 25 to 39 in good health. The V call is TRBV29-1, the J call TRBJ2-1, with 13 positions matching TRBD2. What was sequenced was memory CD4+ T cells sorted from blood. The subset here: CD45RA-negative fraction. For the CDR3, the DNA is TGCAGCGTTGAGGGGACTAGCGGGGTCAATGAGCAGTTCTTC. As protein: CSVEGTSGVNEQFF.